This T cell receptor (beta chain) originates from a study of early stage breast cancer tumors. About the research overall: Of around 15 invasive breast tumors, around 13 were hormone receptor-positive, HER2-negative. Whole-study results and caveats: Compared with adjacent normal breast tissue, tumors showed 2 to 3-fold greater T cell density and higher clonality. Chain pairing and CD4, CD8 or FOXP3 expression were not captured.

Measured with immunoSEQ multiplex PCR; TCRdb has only the in-frame clones, and not every one. Among about 6,500 clones listed, about 62% were seen once. Regarding this clone: Its antigen is not known.

Normal breast often needed roughly 95-310 mg of tissue for enough DNA. J lost 14 bases, V lost 5 bases, and 9 bases had no gene match. The length of the CDR3 is 14 residues. Germline-derived CDR1 and CDR2 are SGHNT and YYREEE (reference sequence). The genes are TRBV5-4 and TRBJ2-3; 15 nucleotides align to TRBD2. The sample comprised normal breast tissue next to the tumor. The sequence was collected from a person aged 50 to 59 with breast cancer. CDR3 sequence reads: CASSSGTSGRQGYF. CDR3 sequence (DNA): TGTGCCAGCAGTTCCGGGACTAGCGGGAGGCAGGGGTATTTT.